A single sample is the source of the 10 T cell receptor beta chains below, sequenced in a study of blood T cell repertoires in COVID-19. This table comes from immunoSEQ multiplex PCR, and its TCRdb copy is limited to in-frame clones, with some not included. The sample contains about 190,000 clones, 65% to 80% of which appear only once. The specimen was peripheral blood. The receptors were gathered from a man aged 50 to 60 who had recovered from COVID-19.

The gene calls are TRBV5-1 and TRBJ2-3; 14 bases fit TRBD2. The CDR3 runs 17 residues. Trimming cost V 7 bases and J 0 bases; bases outside gene matches: 7. Germline values: CDR1 SGHRS, CDR2 YFSETQ. CDR3 DNA: TGCGCCAGCCACCTCGGGACTAGCGGGAGTAGCACAGATACGCAGTATTTT. Residues: CASHLGTSGSSTDTQYF.

As to this clone: Other DNA sequences within the sample encode an identical CDR3. The J gene is TRBJ2-7, the V gene TRBV27, with 9 nucleotides matching TRBD2. The ends lost 5 bases at V and 2 bases at J; junction bases unmatched: 4. The CDR3 runs to 14 residues. Germline values: CDR1 MNHEY, CDR2 SMNVEV (reference sequence). CDR3 sequence: CASSRLAGTYEQYF. In DNA, the CDR3 is TGTGCCAGCAGTCGTCTAGCGGGAACCTACGAGCAGTACTTC.

The chain links TRBV7-9 to TRBJ2-1; 8 bases are shared with TRBD2. The junction had 5 bases not matched to a gene; V was cut back by 1 base and J by 9 bases. The germline CDR1 and CDR2 sequences are SEHNR and FQNEAQ (reference sequence). The CDR3 consists of 14 residues. The CDR3 sequence is CASSLGTSRLEQFF. In DNA, the CDR3 is TGTGCCAGCAGCTTAGGGACTAGCAGACTTGAGCAGTTCTTC.

V usage is TRBV7-2 and J usage is TRBJ1-4, with 7 nucleotides matching TRBD1. V lost 5 bases and J lost 0; bases outside the gene matches: 9. The CDR3 loop spans 17 amino acids. Germline V gene lookup returns CDR1 SGHTA and CDR2 FQGNSA. CDR3 region: CASSGGTVTPTNEKLFF. Written as DNA, the CDR3 is TGTGCCAGCAGCGGAGGGACAGTAACCCCAACTAATGAAAAACTGTTTTTT.

The rearrangement uses TRBV23-1 and TRBJ2-6; perhaps TRBD1 as D (5 bases). TRBV23-1 has ORF status, its function being uncertain. Between the trimmed V and J ends, which lost 4 bases and 0 bases, there was a span of 13 bases. This CDR3 spans 17 amino acids. CDR3 in amino acids: CASSRGSKASGANVLTF. The CDR3 DNA is TGCGCCAGCAGTCGGGGCAGTAAAGCCTCTGGGGCCAACGTCCTGACTTTC.

The CDR3 sequence: CASSLDRETTYEQYF. As DNA, the CDR3 is TGTGCCAGCAGCTTAGATCGGGAGACTACCTACGAGCAGTACTTC. The rearrangement uses TRBV11-2 and TRBJ2-7, with TRBD2 as a possible D gene (6 bases). Trimming removed 0 bases at V and 2 bases at J, with 11 bases between. The length of the CDR3 is 15 residues. Per germline, CDR1 SGHAT and CDR2 FQNNGV.

The chain links TRBV6-6 to TRBJ1-5; D not resolved. Germline V gene sequence: CDR1 MNHNY, CDR2 SVGAGI (reference sequence). V lost 6 bases and J 0 bases, leaving 9 bases between the germline ends. The length of the CDR3 is 14 residues. CDR3 amino acids: CASSLSDSNQPQHF. As DNA, the CDR3 is TGTGCCAGCAGCCTCAGTGATAGCAATCAGCCCCAGCATTTT.

The rearrangement joins TRBV29-1 to TRBJ1-1, with a possible D match to TRBD1 (6 bases). The germline V gene has CDR1 SQVTM and CDR2 ANQGSEA. With 7 bases removed from V and 0 bases from J, the gap between germline ends came to 18 bases. This CDR3 is built from 15 residues. The CDR3 DNA reads as TGCAGCGCCGATAGTGGACAGAGGATGAACACTGAAGCTTTCTTT. This sequence encodes CSADSGQRMNTEAFF.

This clone was detected a few times. The gene calls are TRBV7-3 and TRBJ2-1, with 7 positions matching TRBD2. This CDR3 has 15 residues. V trimming: 2 bases; J trimming: 6 bases; junction bases outside the gene matches: 7. Germline V gene sequence: CDR1 SGHTA, CDR2 FQGTGA. DNA of the CDR3: TGTGCCAGCAGCTTAGGCCTAGCGGCCCGCAATGAGCAGTTCTTC. Protein product: CASSLGLAARNEQFF.

This clone was recorded a few times. This chain joins TRBV7-2 and TRBJ2-7; 7 nucleotides match TRBD2. This CDR3 is built from 15 residues. J was trimmed by 6 bases and V by 4 bases; bases with no gene match: 12. Germline V lookup: CDR1 SGHTA, CDR2 FQGNSA. The CDR3 sequence: CASSSSWRESSEQYF. The DNA for the CDR3 is TGTGCCAGCAGCTCCTCCTGGCGGGAGAGTAGCGAGCAGTACTTC.